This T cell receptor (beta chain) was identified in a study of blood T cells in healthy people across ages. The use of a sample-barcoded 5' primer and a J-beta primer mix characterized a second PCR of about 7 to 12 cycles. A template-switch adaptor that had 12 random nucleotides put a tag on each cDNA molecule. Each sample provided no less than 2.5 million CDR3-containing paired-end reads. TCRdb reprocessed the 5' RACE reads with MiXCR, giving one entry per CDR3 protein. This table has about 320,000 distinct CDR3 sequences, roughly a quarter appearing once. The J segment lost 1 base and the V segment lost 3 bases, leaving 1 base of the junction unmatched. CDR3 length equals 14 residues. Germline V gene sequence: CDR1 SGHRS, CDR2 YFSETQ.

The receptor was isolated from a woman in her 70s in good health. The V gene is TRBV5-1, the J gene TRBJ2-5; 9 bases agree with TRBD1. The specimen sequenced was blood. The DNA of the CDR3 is TGCGCCAGCAGCTCACAGGGGGCCCAAGAGACCCAGTACTTC. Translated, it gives CASSSQGAQETQYF. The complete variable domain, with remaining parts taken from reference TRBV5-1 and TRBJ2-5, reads KAGVTQTPRYLIKTRGQQVTLSCSPISGHRSVSWYQQTPGQGLQFLFEYFSETQRNKGNFPGRFSGRQFSNSRSEMNVSTLELGDSALYLCASSSQGAQETQYFGPGTRLLVL.